The T cell receptor beta chain described here comes from a study of cytomegalovirus exposure and HLA in healthy donors. Study-wide context: A later analysis reported the same platform for the approximately 110 validation repertoires and the 650 to 750 first-cohort repertoires. The study's findings and limits: In vitro, a few CMV-associated chains proved specific for CMV antigens.

Sequencing used immunoSEQ multiplex PCR; TCRdb keeps in-frame clones, though not all of them. The profile covers some 210,000 clones, with over 65% appearing a single time and less than 7% taken by the ten largest. The CDR3 runs 13 residues. Germline V gives CDR1 SGDLS, CDR2 YYNGEE. Trimming took off 0 bases at V and 3 bases at J, with 4 bases between the two ends. As for this clone: Antigen: not known. Other DNA sequences in this specimen translate into the identical CDR3.

V usage is TRBV9 and J usage is TRBJ2-1, with unresolved D. This TCR derives from a woman aged 18-29 years in good health and CMV-seronegative. Sequences were obtained from PBMCs. CDR3 in amino acids: CASSVELYNEQFF. DNA for the CDR3: TGTGCCAGCAGCGTAGAACTCTACAATGAGCAGTTCTTC.